The 7 T cell receptor beta chains listed next were all sequenced from one sample in a study of T cell responses to AZD1222 COVID-19 vaccine. The repertoire was sequenced with immunoSEQ multiplex PCR; TCRdb's copy has only in-frame clones and lacks some. The table includes approximately 100,000 clones, around 84% detected once. The starting material was peripheral blood, obtained on day 0 of AZD1222 vaccination. These TCRs come from an adult in good health.

The chain uses TRBV27 and TRBJ1-4; 9 bases fit TRBD1. The CDR3 loop spans 14 amino acids. CDR1 is MNHEY, CDR2 SMNVEV, per germline (reference sequence). J was trimmed by 8 bases and V by 4 bases; bases with no gene match: 5. CDR3 sequence (DNA): TGTGCCAGCAGTTGGGACAGGGTCAGCGAAAAACTGTTTTTT. This gives the protein CASSWDRVSEKLFF.

The chain is built from TRBV13 and TRBJ2-1, with D hard to call. The V end was cut by 5 bases, the J end by 9 bases, with 8 bases between. Germline V lookup: CDR1 PRHDT, CDR2 FYEKMQ (reference sequence). There are 11 residues in the CDR3. In DNA, the CDR3 is TGTGCCAGCAGCCTGGGCGTTGAGCAGTTCTTC. As protein: CASSLGVEQFF.

The chain has TRBV7-7 and TRBJ2-5; possible D gene TRBD1, 7 bases. Germline V lookup: CDR1 SSHAT, CDR2 FNYEAQ (reference sequence). V dropped 5 bases and J dropped 2 bases, with 12 bases sitting between them. The CDR3 length is 14 residues. CDR3 bases: TGTGCCAGCAGCCGGGGGACAGCTCAAGAGACCCAGTACTTC. This gives the protein CASSRGTAQETQYF.

This clone was observed a single time. CDR3 region: CASSIYHRYYGYTF. The CDR3 region has the DNA TGTGCCAGTAGTATCTATCACAGGTACTATGGCTACACCTTC. The chain couples TRBV19 to TRBJ1-2; a possible D gene is TRBD1 (5 bases). Trimming removed 3 bases from V and 3 bases from J, with 11 bases in between. This CDR3 is built from 14 residues. CDR1 is LNHDA and CDR2 is SQIVND in the germline V gene (reference sequence).

J is TRBJ1-4 and V is TRBV7-6; D possibly corresponds to TRBD1 (6 bases). The germline V and J ends were trimmed by 3 bases and 4 bases, with 15 bases remaining between them. CDR1 SGHVS and CDR2 FNYEAQ come from the germline V gene. The CDR3 contains 16 residues. The CDR3, as DNA: TGTGCCAGCAGCTTGGGAACAGGGTCCGTTAATGAAAAACTGTTTTTT. Its protein is CASSLGTGSVNEKLFF.

The rearrangement uses TRBV29-1 and TRBJ2-2; no clear D. This CDR3 contains 14 residues. V dropped 6 bases and J dropped 4 bases, with 15 bases sitting between them. Germline CDR1 SQVTM, CDR2 ANQGSEA. CDR3 bases: TGCAGCGTGGCCAGCGTCACGGGCACCGGGGAGCTGTTTTTT. Translated: CSVASVTGTGELFF.

The V gene is TRBV18, the J gene TRBJ1-2, with TRBD1 matching 7 bases. J was trimmed by 0 bases and V by 3 bases; bases with no gene match: 7. The germline V gene has CDR1 KGHSH and CDR2 LQKENI. CDR3 length equals 16 residues. The CDR3 here is CASSPFGQVPNYGYTF. The CDR3 nucleotides are TGTGCCAGCTCACCCTTCGGACAGGTCCCTAACTATGGCTACACCTTC.